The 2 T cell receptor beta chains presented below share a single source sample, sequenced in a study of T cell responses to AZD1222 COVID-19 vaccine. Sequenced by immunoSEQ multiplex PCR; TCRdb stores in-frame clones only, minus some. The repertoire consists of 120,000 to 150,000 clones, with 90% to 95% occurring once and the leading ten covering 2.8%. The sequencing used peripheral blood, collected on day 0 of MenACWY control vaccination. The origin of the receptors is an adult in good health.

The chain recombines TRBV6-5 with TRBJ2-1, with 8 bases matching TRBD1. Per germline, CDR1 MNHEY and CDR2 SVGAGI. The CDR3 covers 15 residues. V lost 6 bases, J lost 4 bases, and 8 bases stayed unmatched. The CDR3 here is CASRHGGQEYNEQFF. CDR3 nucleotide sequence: TGTGCCAGCAGACACGGGGGACAGGAGTACAATGAGCAGTTCTTC.

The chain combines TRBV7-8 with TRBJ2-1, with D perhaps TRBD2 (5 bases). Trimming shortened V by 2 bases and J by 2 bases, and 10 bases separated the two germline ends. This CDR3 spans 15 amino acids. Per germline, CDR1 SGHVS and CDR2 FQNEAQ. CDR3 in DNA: TGTGCCAGCAGCTTAAGGTGGGAGACCTACAATGAGCAGTTCTTC. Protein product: CASSLRWETYNEQFF.